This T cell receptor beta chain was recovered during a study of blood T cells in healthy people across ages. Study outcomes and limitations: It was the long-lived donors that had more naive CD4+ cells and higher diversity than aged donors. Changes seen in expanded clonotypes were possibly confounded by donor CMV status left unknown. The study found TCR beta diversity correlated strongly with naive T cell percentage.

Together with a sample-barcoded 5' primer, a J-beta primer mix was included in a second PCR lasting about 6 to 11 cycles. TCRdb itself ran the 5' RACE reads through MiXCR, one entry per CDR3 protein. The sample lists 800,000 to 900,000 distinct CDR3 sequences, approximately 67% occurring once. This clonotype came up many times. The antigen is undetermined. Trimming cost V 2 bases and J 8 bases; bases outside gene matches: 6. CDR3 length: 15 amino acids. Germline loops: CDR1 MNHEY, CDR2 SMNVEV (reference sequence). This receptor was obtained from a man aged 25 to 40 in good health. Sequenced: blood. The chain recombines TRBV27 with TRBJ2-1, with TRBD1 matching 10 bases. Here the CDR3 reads CASSLPWTGGHEQFF. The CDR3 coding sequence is TGTGCCAGCAGTTTACCCTGGACAGGGGGTCATGAGCAGTTCTTC.